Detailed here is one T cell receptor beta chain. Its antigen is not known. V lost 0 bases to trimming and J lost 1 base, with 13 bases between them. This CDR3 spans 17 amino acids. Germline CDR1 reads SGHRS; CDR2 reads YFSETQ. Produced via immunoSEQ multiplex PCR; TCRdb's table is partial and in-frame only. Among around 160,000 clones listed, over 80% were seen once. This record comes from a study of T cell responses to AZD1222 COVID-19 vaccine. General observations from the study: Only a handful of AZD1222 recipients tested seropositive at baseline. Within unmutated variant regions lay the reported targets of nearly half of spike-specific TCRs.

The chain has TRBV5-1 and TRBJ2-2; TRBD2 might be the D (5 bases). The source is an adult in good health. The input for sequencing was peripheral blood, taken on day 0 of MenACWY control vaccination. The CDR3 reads CASSLAGIRKNTGELFF. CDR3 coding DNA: TGCGCCAGCAGCTTGGCGGGGATACGGAAGAACACCGGGGAGCTGTTTTTT.